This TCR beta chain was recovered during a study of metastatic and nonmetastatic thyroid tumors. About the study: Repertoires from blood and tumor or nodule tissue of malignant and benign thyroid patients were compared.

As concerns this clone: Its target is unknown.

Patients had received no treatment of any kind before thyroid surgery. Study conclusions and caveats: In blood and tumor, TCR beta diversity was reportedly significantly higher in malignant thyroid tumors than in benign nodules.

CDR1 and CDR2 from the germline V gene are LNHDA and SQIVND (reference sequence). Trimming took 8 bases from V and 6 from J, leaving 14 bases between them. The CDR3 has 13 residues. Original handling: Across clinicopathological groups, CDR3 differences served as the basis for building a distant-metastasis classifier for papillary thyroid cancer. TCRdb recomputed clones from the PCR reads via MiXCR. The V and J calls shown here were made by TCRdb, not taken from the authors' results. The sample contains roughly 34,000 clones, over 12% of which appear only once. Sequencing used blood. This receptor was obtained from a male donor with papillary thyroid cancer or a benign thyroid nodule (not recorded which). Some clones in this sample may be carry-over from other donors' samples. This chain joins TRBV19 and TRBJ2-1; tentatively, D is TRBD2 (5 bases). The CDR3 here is CASSHRGGNEQFF. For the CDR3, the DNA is TGTGCCAGTTCCCACCGAGGAGGCAATGAGCAGTTCTTC.